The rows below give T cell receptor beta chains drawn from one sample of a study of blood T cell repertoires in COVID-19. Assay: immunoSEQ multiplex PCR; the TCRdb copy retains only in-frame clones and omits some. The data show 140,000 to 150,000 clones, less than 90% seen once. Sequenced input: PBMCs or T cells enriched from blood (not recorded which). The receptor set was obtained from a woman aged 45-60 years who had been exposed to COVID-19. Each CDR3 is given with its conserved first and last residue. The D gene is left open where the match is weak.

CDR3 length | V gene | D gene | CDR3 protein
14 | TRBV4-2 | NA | CASSQGGSDNEQFF
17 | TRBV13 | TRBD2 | CASSLSSGSRTYNEQFF
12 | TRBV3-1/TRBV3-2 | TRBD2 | CASSHGTSRWYF
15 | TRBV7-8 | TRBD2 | CASSLAAGGPGEQFF
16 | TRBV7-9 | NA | CASSKQEQRTNEKLFF
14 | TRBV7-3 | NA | CASSLAHATDTQYF
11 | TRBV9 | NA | CASGREYEQFF
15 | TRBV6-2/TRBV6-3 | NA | CASSPPGGYNSPLHF
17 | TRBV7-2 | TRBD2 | CASSLVPGLADTDTQYF
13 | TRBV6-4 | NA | CASSEEGNTEAFF
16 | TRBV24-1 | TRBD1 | CATSDPMGTGSNEQFF
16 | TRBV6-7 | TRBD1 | CASSSDPGQTTNEQFF
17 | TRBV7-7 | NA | CASSPSTGKFSGNTIYF
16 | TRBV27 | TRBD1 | CASSSPRTGRGSPLHF
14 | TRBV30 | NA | CAWSGGSVTYEQYF
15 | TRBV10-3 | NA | CAISPGGLGSYEQYF
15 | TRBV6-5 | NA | CASRAIGTTNYGYTF
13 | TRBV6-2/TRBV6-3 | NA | CASSYPRDSPLHF
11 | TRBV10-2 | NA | CASSGGNEQYF
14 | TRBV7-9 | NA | CASSLYGRGTEAFF
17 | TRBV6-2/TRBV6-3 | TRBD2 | CASSYGLLAGGTDTQYF
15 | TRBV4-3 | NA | CASSQDQSGTGELFF
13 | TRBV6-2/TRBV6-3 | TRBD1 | CASSPDRGYGYTF
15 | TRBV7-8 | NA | CASSFSGQNNQPQHF
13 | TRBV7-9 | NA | CASMGVGTDTQYF
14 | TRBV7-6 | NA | CASSLTTGDTEAFF
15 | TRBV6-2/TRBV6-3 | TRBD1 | CASSYLGQGLGPQHF
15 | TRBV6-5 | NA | CATTLSGGGNSPLHF
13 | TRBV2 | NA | CASSGQLNYGYTF
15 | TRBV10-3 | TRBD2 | CAISVGTSGTGELFF
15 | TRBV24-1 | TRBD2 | CATSQTSGSTGELFF
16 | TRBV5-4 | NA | CASSLYSRDFGETQYF
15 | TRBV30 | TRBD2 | CAWSTPAGLTGELFF
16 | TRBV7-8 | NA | CASSPPPVGGGTEAFF
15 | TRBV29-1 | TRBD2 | CSVETRGSGGTEQFF
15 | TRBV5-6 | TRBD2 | CASSLAGGRTNEQYF
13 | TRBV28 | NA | CASSSGPDNGYTF
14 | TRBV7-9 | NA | CASSSPRQLYEQYF
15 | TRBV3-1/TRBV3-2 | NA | CASSQTGAATGELFF
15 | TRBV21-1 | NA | CASKSLEAETTEAFF
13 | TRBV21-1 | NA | CAKRTGKDTEAFF
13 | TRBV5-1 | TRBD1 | CASSLTGTDTIYF